Reported below is one T cell receptor (beta chain). These data belong to a study of blood T cell repertoires in COVID-19. The repertoire was sequenced with immunoSEQ multiplex PCR; TCRdb's copy has only in-frame clones and lacks some. The sample lists tens of thousands of clones, roughly nine tenths occurring once. The sample comprised peripheral blood. This TCR was recovered from a male donor with acute or convalescent COVID-19.

The CDR3 reads CASSLVAGSNYGYTF. CDR3 DNA sequence: TGTGCCAGCAGCTTAGTCGCAGGGTCTAACTATGGCTACACCTTC. V is TRBV7-9 and J is TRBJ1-2, with D possibly matching TRBD1 (5 bases). With 1 base removed from V and 0 bases from J, the gap between germline ends came to 9 bases. The CDR3 has 15 amino acids. The germline V gene encodes CDR1 SEHNR and CDR2 FQNEAQ (reference sequence).